This TCR beta chain originates from a study of blood T cell repertoires in COVID-19. About the study: COVID-19 samples, acute and convalescent, were from the United States, Italy and Spain.

The CDR3 is 12 residues long. V was shortened by 6 bases and J by 9 bases, with 13 bases between the two germline ends. In the authors' workflow: Nucleated cell counts were estimated from reference gene primer amplification. The table came from immunoSEQ multiplex PCR; TCRdb's copy has only in-frame clones and leaves some out. That table supplies the V and J calls and clone size; D and trimming were determined from the DNA. The sample records over 300,000 clones, about 84% being singletons. The sequenced sample was peripheral blood. This chain uses TRBV12-3 or TRBV12-4 with TRBJ2-3, with D unresolved. The TCR sequence derives from a woman aged 45-65 years with acute or convalescent COVID-19. The CDR3 DNA is TGTGCCAGCAGCCGAACTTCCCCAACGCAGTATTTT. This gives the protein CASSRTSPTQYF.